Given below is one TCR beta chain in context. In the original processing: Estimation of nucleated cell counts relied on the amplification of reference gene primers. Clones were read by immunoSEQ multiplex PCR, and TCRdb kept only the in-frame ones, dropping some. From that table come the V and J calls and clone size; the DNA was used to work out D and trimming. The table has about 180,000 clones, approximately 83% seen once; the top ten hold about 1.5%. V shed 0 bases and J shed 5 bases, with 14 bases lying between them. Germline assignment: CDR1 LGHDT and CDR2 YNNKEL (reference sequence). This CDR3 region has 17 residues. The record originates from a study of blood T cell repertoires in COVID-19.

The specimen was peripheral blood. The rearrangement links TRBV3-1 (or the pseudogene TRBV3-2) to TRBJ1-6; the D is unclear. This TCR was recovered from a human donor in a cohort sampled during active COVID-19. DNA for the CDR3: TGTGCCAGCAGCCAAGATGTACGGTTTCGCAATAATTCACCCCTCCACTTT. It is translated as CASSQDVRFRNNSPLHF.